The present T cell receptor (beta chain) was sequenced within a study of cytomegalovirus exposure and HLA in healthy donors. Study conclusions and caveats: TCR beta sequences reportedly predicted most subjects' HLA-A and HLA-B alleles accurately.

Comments on this clone: Its antigen is not identified.

The V gene's germline CDR1 is LNHNV and CDR2 YYDKDF (reference sequence). The CDR3 totals 14 residues. V was cut by 7 bases and J by 3 bases, with 15 bases left in between. Both 60 Vbeta primers and 13 Jbeta primers went into the PCR. TCRdb's table, derived via immunoSEQ multiplex PCR, lists solely in-frame clones and lacks some. The repertoire holds about 67,000 clones, with 80% as singletons. The source of this sequence is a woman between 25 and 40 years old in good health and CMV-seronegative. The sequencing input was PBMCs. The chain recombines TRBV15 with TRBJ1-2; D remains ambiguous. The DNA of the CDR3 is TGTGCCACCACAATACGATGGAGGGACTATGGCTACACCTTC. Translated, it gives CATTIRWRDYGYTF.